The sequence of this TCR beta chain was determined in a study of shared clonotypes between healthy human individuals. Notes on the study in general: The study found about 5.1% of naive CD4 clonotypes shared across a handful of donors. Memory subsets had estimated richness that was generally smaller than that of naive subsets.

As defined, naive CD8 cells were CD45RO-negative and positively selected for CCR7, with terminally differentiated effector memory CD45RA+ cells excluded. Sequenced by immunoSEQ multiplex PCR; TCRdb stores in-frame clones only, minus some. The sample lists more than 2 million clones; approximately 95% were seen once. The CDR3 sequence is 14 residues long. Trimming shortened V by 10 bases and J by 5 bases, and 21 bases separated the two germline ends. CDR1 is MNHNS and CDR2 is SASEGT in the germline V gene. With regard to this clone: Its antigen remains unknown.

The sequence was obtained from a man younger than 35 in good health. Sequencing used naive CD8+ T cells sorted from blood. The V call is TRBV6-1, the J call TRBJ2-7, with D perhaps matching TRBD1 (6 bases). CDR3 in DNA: TGTGCCACCACTGTCGGAACAGGGCGGCACGAGCAGTACTTC. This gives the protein CATTVGTGRHEQYF.